The next 6 T cell receptor beta chains were all read from a single sample in a study of blood T cell repertoires in COVID-19. Sequencing used immunoSEQ multiplex PCR; TCRdb keeps in-frame clones, though not all of them. The sample includes fewer than 300,000 clones, 81% of them seen just once. The sequenced material came from peripheral blood. Receptors were obtained from a woman aged 55 to 70 with active or convalescent COVID-19.

The chain recombines TRBV19 with TRBJ1-6, with TRBD1 identical over 7 bases. The V segment lost 3 bases and the J segment 10 bases; nucleotides outside the gene matches: 6. In germline, CDR1 is LNHDA, CDR2 SQIVND (reference sequence). The CDR3 spans 14 residues. CDR3 DNA: TGTGCCAGTAGTATCTCAATAGGGGGCTCACCCCTCCACTTT. Encoded protein: CASSISIGGSPLHF.

J is TRBJ2-1 and V is TRBV5-4, with 9 bases fitting TRBD1. Germline V gives CDR1 SGHNT, CDR2 YYREEE (reference sequence). Trimming removed 3 bases from V and 4 bases from J; junction bases left unmatched: 5. The CDR3 has 15 amino acids. As DNA, the CDR3 is TGTGCCAGCAGCTCCCGACAGGGGGAGTACAATGAGCAGTTCTTC. Its protein product is CASSSRQGEYNEQFF.

This chain uses TRBV7-2 with TRBJ2-5; tentatively, D is TRBD1 (7 bases). This CDR3 comprises 14 residues. CDR1 is SGHTA and CDR2 is FQGNSA in the germline V gene. Between the trimmed V and J ends, which lost 5 bases and 5 bases, there was a span of 15 bases. CDR3 DNA sequence: TGTGCCAGCAGCGCAGGGGGGCGCGTCGAGACCCAGTACTTC. Translation gives CASSAGGRVETQYF. The variable domain in full, completed from reference TRBV7-2 and TRBJ2-5, reads GAGVSQSPSNKVTEKGKDVELRCDPISGHTALYWYRQSLGQGLEFLIYFQGNSAPDKSGLPSDRFSAERTGGSVSTLTIQRTQQEDSAVYLCASSAGGRVETQYFGPGTRLLVL.

This sequence joins TRBV7-2 and TRBJ2-7; D ambiguous. Trimming removed 5 bases at V and 0 bases at J, with 20 bases between. CDR3 length: 17 amino acids. Germline-derived CDR1 and CDR2 are SGHTA and FQGNSA. CDR3 loop: CASSDSRGARSSYEQYF. The DNA of the CDR3 is TGTGCCAGCAGCGATTCGAGAGGAGCGAGGAGCTCCTACGAGCAGTACTTC.

The chain is built from TRBV4-1 and TRBJ1-2; 7 bases agree with TRBD1. The junction had 7 bases not matched to a gene; V was cut back by 0 bases and J by 6 bases. Germline V gene sequence: CDR1 MGHRA, CDR2 YSYEKL. The CDR3 loop spans 15 amino acids. For the CDR3, the DNA is TGCGCCAGCAGCCAAGACCGACAGGGTTGGAATGGCTACACCTTC. It translates to CASSQDRQGWNGYTF.

The rearrangement joins TRBV2 to TRBJ2-7; TRBD2 agrees at 7 bases. Trimming cost V 8 bases and J 0 bases; bases outside gene matches: 7. This CDR3 has 14 amino acids. Germline loops: CDR1 SNHLY, CDR2 FYNNEI. The CDR3 loop is CASGRGGDSYEQYF. The CDR3 DNA sequence: TGTGCCAGCGGGAGGGGCGGGGACTCCTACGAGCAGTACTTC.